These 2 T cell receptor beta chains were sequenced from one sample in a study of identical twins. TCRdb ran MiXCR on the 5' RACE reads and lists one entry per CDR3 protein. The data show 410,000 or so distinct CDR3 sequences, 15% to 20% seen once. Sequencing was done on a sample of naive T cells sorted from blood. Source of these receptors: a man between 50 and 59 years old in good health.

Many counts were recorded for this clonotype. The gene calls are TRBV5-1 and TRBJ2-1; D perhaps matches TRBD2 (5 bases). This CDR3 is 13 amino acids long. Germline CDR1 SGHRS, CDR2 YFSETQ. The ends were cut back, 4 bases at V and 6 bases at J, with 11 bases in the middle. The CDR3 bases are TGCGCCAGCAGCGACAACGGAGGCAATGAGCAGTTCTTC. Protein sequence: CASSDNGGNEQFF.

This chain joins TRBV20-1 and TRBJ2-7; 9 positions agree with TRBD2. The V and J ends lost 2 bases and 2 bases, in that order; junction bases with no gene match: 10. The CDR3 contains 16 residues. Looked up from germline, CDR1 is DFQATT and CDR2 is SNEGSKA (reference sequence). DNA of the CDR3: TGCAGTGCTAGACCGCCTGGCGGGAGGGTGACCTACGAGCAGTACTTC. Protein product: CSARPPGGRVTYEQYF.